The 31 T cell receptor beta chains given below trace back to one sample, sequenced in a study of technical replicates of blood from a handful of donors. Assay used: immunoSEQ multiplex PCR; TCRdb lists only in-frame clones, some missing. The sample contains about 50,000 clones, 90% to 95% of which appear only once. The sample taken for sequencing was PBMCs. All receptors come from a human donor in good health. Some clones in this sample may be carry-over from other donors' samples.

The rearrangement uses TRBV7-9 and TRBJ2-2; D possibly corresponds to TRBD1 (6 bases). CDR3 length: 13 residues. From germline, CDR1 is SEHNR and CDR2 FQNEAQ (reference sequence). The ends were cut back, 4 bases at V and 6 bases at J, with 9 bases in the middle. Written as DNA, the CDR3 is TGTGCCAGCAGCTCTAGACAGGCCGGGGAGCTGTTTTTT. Its protein product is CASSSRQAGELFF.

This chain connects TRBV15 to TRBJ2-3; 11 bases fit TRBD2. Germline V gives CDR1 LNHNV, CDR2 YYDKDF (reference sequence). The junction had 14 bases not matched to a gene; V was cut back by 1 base and J by 8 bases. The CDR3 has 18 amino acids. The CDR3 bases are TGTGCCACCAGCAGAGTAGCGGGGGGGCAGATACAAGTGGGTACGCAGTATTTT. It codes for CATSRVAGGQIQVGTQYF.

V gene TRBV5-6 combines with J gene TRBJ2-2; 7 bases agree with TRBD1. The CDR3 sequence is 14 residues long. V trimming: 1 base; J trimming: 7 bases; junction bases outside the gene matches: 4. Germline CDR1 SGHDT, CDR2 YYEEEE. As DNA, the CDR3 is TGTGCCAGCAGCTTGACAGGGGTGGACGGGGAGCTGTTTTTT. This gives the protein CASSLTGVDGELFF.

This rearrangement joins TRBV15 to TRBJ2-1; tentatively, D is TRBD1 (6 bases). This CDR3 contains 15 residues. V was trimmed by 2 bases and J by 10 bases, leaving 18 bases between them. Germline V gives CDR1 LNHNV, CDR2 YYDKDF (reference sequence). The CDR3 DNA follows: TGTGCCACCAGCAGATTAGGACAGACCCTAAGGGAGCAGTTCTTC. Protein: CATSRLGQTLREQFF.

The chain joins TRBV7-8 to TRBJ2-5; 11 bases are a match to TRBD2. Per the germline V gene, CDR1 is SGHVS and CDR2 is FQNEAQ. The CDR3 is 14 residues long. V was clipped by 6 bases and J by 9 bases; unmatched bases: 9. The CDR3: CASSSGGTSGPQYF. Here the CDR3 DNA reads TGTGCCAGCAGTAGCGGAGGGACTAGCGGACCCCAGTACTTC.

This rearrangement joins TRBV6-6 to TRBJ2-3; 7 positions match TRBD2. The CDR3 is 15 residues long. Germline V CDR1 and CDR2: MNHNY, SVGAGI (reference sequence). V shed 5 bases, J shed 6 bases, and the junction held 11 bases outside the gene matches. The CDR3 DNA is TGTGCCAGCAGTCGGGACTACCGAAAGGAGGATACGCAGTATTTT. It translates to CASSRDYRKEDTQYF.

The rearrangement joins TRBV28 to TRBJ2-3; unclear D gene. V lost 5 bases and J 0 bases, leaving 3 bases between the germline ends. CDR1 is MDHEN and CDR2 is SYDVKM in the germline V gene. This CDR3 has 12 amino acids. CDR3 nucleotides: TGTGCCAGCAGTCCGAGCACAGATACGCAGTATTTT. It specifies CASSPSTDTQYF.

The V call is TRBV7-2, the J call TRBJ1-5; 7 positions agree with TRBD1. V shed 5 bases, J shed 3 bases, and the junction held 13 bases outside the gene matches. This CDR3 contains 17 residues. Germline V gene sequence: CDR1 SGHTA, CDR2 FQGNSA. CDR3 nucleotides: TGTGCCAGCAGCCTAAAGGGAACAGGGGACTCCAATCAGCCCCAGCATTTT. Its protein product is CASSLKGTGDSNQPQHF.

This chain uses TRBV15 with TRBJ2-7; possible D gene TRBD2, 5 bases. CDR1 is LNHNV, CDR2 YYDKDF, per germline (reference sequence). This CDR3 is built from 15 residues. V was shortened by 1 base and J by 3 bases, with 13 bases between the two germline ends. DNA of the CDR3: TGTGCCACCAGCAGAGGGGTTAGAGAGGGCTACGAGCAGTACTTC. This translates into CATSRGVREGYEQYF.

CDR3 DNA: TGTGCCAGCAGCAAAGCGCGACGGGAGGGCCGAGTTTCCGATGAGCAGTTCTTC. It translates to CASSKARREGRVSDEQFF. V gene TRBV21-1 combines with J gene TRBJ2-1; the table gives TRBD2 as D, unverified against the DNA. TRBV21-1 is a pseudogene locus. CDR3 length: 18 amino acids.

The chain is built from TRBV6-4 and TRBJ2-1; D is perhaps TRBD2 (6 bases). Germline-derived CDR1 and CDR2 are MRHNA and SNTAGT. The V and J ends lost 3 bases and 4 bases respectively, with 25 bases between them. This CDR3 has 19 amino acids. CDR3 nucleotides: TGTGCCAGCAGTGAGTTATATTCGGGACTTACTGGGGGATACAATGAGCAGTTCTTC. Amino acid sequence: CASSELYSGLTGGYNEQFF.

This clone is classed as medium-sized (0.01 to 0.1%). J is TRBJ2-7 and V is TRBV7-8; D uncertain. The CDR3 is 16 amino acids. Trimming took 2 bases from V and 5 from J, leaving 19 bases between them. Germline CDR1 and CDR2: SGHVS and FQNEAQ. CDR3 amino acids: CASSLSPRYRTNEQYF. CDR3 coding DNA: TGTGCCAGCAGCTTATCCCCCCGCTACCGAACCAACGAGCAGTACTTC.

The gene calls are TRBV7-3 and TRBJ1-1; 8 bases are a match to TRBD1. CDR1 is SGHTA and CDR2 is FQGTGA in the germline V gene. This CDR3 contains 16 residues. Trimming took 1 base from V and 10 from J; bases not matched to a gene: 14. DNA for the CDR3: TGTGCCAGCAGCTTAAGTGGAACAGGGGGAGGAGAAGGAGCTTTCTTT. Its translation: CASSLSGTGGGEGAFF.

This clone is classed as medium-sized. CDR3 region: CASSDAAAGARRRGEQFF. The CDR3, as DNA: TGTGCCAGCAGCGACGCCGCCGCAGGGGCTAGAAGGCGCGGTGAGCAGTTCTTC. The chain employs TRBV9 and TRBJ2-1, with D possibly being TRBD1 (6 bases). Trimming took off 3 bases at V and 9 bases at J, with 28 bases between the two ends. Germline loops: CDR1 SGDLS, CDR2 YYNGEE. The CDR3 contains 18 residues.

The chain combines TRBV9 with TRBJ2-2; D unresolved. Germline CDR1 is SGDLS and CDR2 is YYNGEE. The V gene lost 3 bases and the J gene lost 6 bases, with 3 bases spanning the gap. This CDR3 spans 11 amino acids. The CDR3, as DNA: TGTGCCAGCAGCGCCTCCGGGGAGCTGTTTTTT. This gives the protein CASSASGELFF.

The chain couples TRBV5-4 to TRBJ2-5, with D unresolved. Germline V lookup: CDR1 SGHNT, CDR2 YYREEE (reference sequence). Trimming took off 3 bases at V and 5 bases at J, with 11 bases between the two ends. The CDR3 consists of 13 residues. Here the CDR3 DNA reads TGTGCCAGCAGCTACATCCTCGGGGAGACCCAGTACTTC. The encoded protein is CASSYILGETQYF.

CDR3 in DNA: TGTGCCAGCACCCACCTCCGGGACAGGGTCAATGAGCAGTTCTTC. This encodes CASTHLRDRVNEQFF. J is TRBJ2-1 and V is TRBV6-5; 9 nucleotides align to TRBD1. V trimming: 7 bases; J trimming: 6 bases; junction bases outside the gene matches: 10. The CDR3 runs 15 residues. Looked up from germline, CDR1 is MNHEY and CDR2 is SVGAGI.

The rearrangement uses TRBV6-6 and TRBJ2-2; possibly TRBD2 for D (6 bases). CDR1 and CDR2 (germline): MNHNY, SVGAGI (reference sequence). Trimming pared 2 bases from V and 5 bases from J, leaving 9 bases between. The CDR3 spans 14 residues. In nucleotides, the CDR3 is TGTGCCAGCAGTTACCCCCGGGGGACCGGGGAGCTGTTTTTT. Encoded protein: CASSYPRGTGELFF.

The chain carries TRBV9 and TRBJ2-1; D possibly corresponds to TRBD2 (7 bases). The CDR3 is 15 amino acids. The germline CDR1 and CDR2 sequences are SGDLS and YYNGEE. Trimming cost V 0 bases and J 10 bases, with 17 bases left between them. The CDR3 loop is CASSVGGGGYGEQFF. As DNA, the CDR3 is TGTGCCAGCAGCGTAGGAGGCGGGGGCTATGGCGAGCAGTTCTTC.

This clone was picked up a small number of times. As DNA, the CDR3 is TGCGCCAGCAGCCAGATCCCGGGACAGGGGAGTTCACCCCTCCACTTT. It codes for CASSQIPGQGSSPLHF. V gene TRBV4-1 combines with J gene TRBJ1-6; 10 nucleotides match TRBD1. This CDR3 has 16 residues. Per the germline V gene, CDR1 is MGHRA and CDR2 is YSYEKL. V dropped 3 bases and J dropped 9; count of bases not matched to a gene: 8.

V gene TRBV7-7 combines with J gene TRBJ2-5; 14 nucleotides line up with TRBD2. The CDR3 length is 19 residues. Germline V CDR1 and CDR2: SSHAT, FNYEAQ (reference sequence). V was pared by 5 bases and J by 5 bases, with 16 bases of the junction left unmatched. In DNA form, the CDR3 reads TGTGCCAGCAGCCTCCGGGACGGGGGGACTAGCGGGAGAGGGGAGACCCAGTACTTC. This sequence encodes CASSLRDGGTSGRGETQYF.

This chain's CDR3 is CASRLTAGQGVTEAFF. The CDR3 bases are TGTGCCAGCAGGCTCACCGCGGGACAGGGGGTCACTGAAGCTTTCTTT. The rearrangement uses TRBV6-6 and TRBJ1-1; 11 nucleotides line up with TRBD1. V shed 6 bases, J shed 4 bases, and the junction held 10 bases outside the gene matches. This CDR3 comprises 16 residues. Germline assignment: CDR1 MNHNY and CDR2 SVGAGI (reference sequence).

The chain employs TRBV25-1 and TRBJ1-2; 7 bases are a match to TRBD1. This CDR3 contains 16 residues. CDR1 is MGHDK, CDR2 SYGVNS, per germline. V gave up 4 bases and J gave up 2 bases; unmatched junction bases: 10. CDR3 DNA sequence: TGTGCCAGCAGTGCAGTCGGGACAGAAATGAACTATGGCTACACCTTC. Protein product: CASSAVGTEMNYGYTF.

The chain couples TRBV10-3 to TRBJ1-1, with D unresolved. Germline values: CDR1 ENHRY, CDR2 SYGVKD. Trimming stripped 4 bases from V and 1 base from J, with 10 bases between. This CDR3 comprises 14 residues. This CDR3 reads CAISVVAGNTEAFF. Here the CDR3 DNA reads TGTGCCATCAGTGTGGTGGCTGGGAACACTGAAGCTTTCTTT.

The V and J genes are TRBV4-3 and TRBJ1-2; TRBD1 matches 7 bases. The V segment lost 0 bases and the J segment 6 bases; nucleotides outside the gene matches: 4. CDR1 is LGHNA, CDR2 YSLEER, per germline. This CDR3 has 14 amino acids. CDR3 amino acids: CASSQEARGDGYTF. As DNA, the CDR3 is TGCGCCAGCAGCCAAGAAGCCAGGGGGGATGGCTACACCTTC.

This clone was recorded only once. V usage is TRBV11-2 and J usage is TRBJ1-2, with 7 nucleotides matching TRBD1. The V gene's germline CDR1 is SGHAT and CDR2 FQNNGV. The CDR3 runs to 14 residues. V lost 1 base and J lost 6; bases outside the gene matches: 5. The DNA of the CDR3 is TGTGCCAGCAGCTTAGGACAGGGAGTTCATGGCTACACCTTC. It specifies CASSLGQGVHGYTF.

This chain joins TRBV29-1 and TRBJ2-1; D ambiguous. The CDR3 is 15 amino acids. The V end lost 7 bases, the J end lost 2 bases, and 18 bases lay between the germline ends. Germline CDR1 SQVTM, CDR2 ANQGSEA. In DNA form, the CDR3 reads TGCAGCGCTTCGTATGCAGGTTACGCCTACAATGAGCAGTTCTTC. Translating gives CSASYAGYAYNEQFF.

The chain links TRBV2 to TRBJ1-3, with no clear D. V lost 4 bases and J 5 bases, leaving 9 bases between the germline ends. The germline gives CDR1 SNHLY, CDR2 FYNNEI. CDR3 length: 13 residues. This CDR3 reads CASSGHDRNTIYF. Here the CDR3 DNA reads TGTGCCAGCAGTGGACACGATAGAAACACCATATATTTT.

The V call is TRBV4-1, the J call TRBJ2-1, with 7 bases that match TRBD2. Germline CDR1 is MGHRA and CDR2 is YSYEKL. The CDR3 contains 16 residues. The V segment lost 3 bases and the J segment 4 bases; nucleotides outside the gene matches: 9. CDR3 DNA: TGCGCCAGCAGCCACATAACGGGGGGACTATACAATGAGCAGTTCTTC. This codes for CASSHITGGLYNEQFF.

As regards this clone: The same CDR3 can be traced to other DNA sequences in this sample. The chain combines TRBV11-2 with TRBJ2-2; TRBD2 matches 8 bases. The CDR3 has 15 residues. With 4 bases clipped from V and 5 bases from J, the junction kept 6 bases outside the gene matches. The germline V gene has CDR1 SGHAT and CDR2 FQNNGV. The CDR3 bases are TGTGCCAGCAGCTCATTAGCGGGAAAGACCGGGGAGCTGTTTTTT. Translating gives CASSSLAGKTGELFF.

A single count supports this clone. The chain uses TRBV5-1 and TRBJ1-2; 9 nucleotides line up with TRBD1. The trim removed 4 bases at V and 0 bases at J, leaving 4 bases unmatched. CDR1 SGHRS and CDR2 YFSETQ come from the germline V gene. CDR3 size: 15 residues. The CDR3 DNA follows: TGCGCCAGCAGCGCGACAGGGGGAACTAACTATGGCTACACCTTC. This codes for CASSATGGTNYGYTF.